This is a list of T cell receptor beta chains from one sample in a study of T cells in Graves' hyperthyroidism and ophthalmopathy. MiXCR, applied by TCRdb to the multiplex PCR reads, yields one record per CDR3 protein. The data hold roughly 700,000 distinct CDR3 sequences, with 12% to 15% observed a single time. The sequencing sample was made of blood. The receptor set was obtained from a woman aged 18-29 years with Graves' hyperthyroidism. Both conserved end residues are part of each CDR3. The order of the fields is V gene, J gene, D gene, clone size, CDR3 protein, CDR3 DNA. The D gene is left open where the match is weak. Size tells how often a clone was seen (once, few, many) or the class of an expanded clone, and some rows leave it out.

TRBV5-1	TRBJ2-7	-	-	CASSLEGGSNEQYF	TGCGCCAGCAGCTTGGAAGGGGGTTCCAACGAGCAGTACTTC
TRBV3-1	TRBJ2-1	TRBD2	many	CASSQSTIGTSGRREQFF	TGTGCCAGCAGCCAATCCACAATCGGGACTAGCGGGAGGCGGGAGCAGTTCTTC
TRBV7-2	TRBJ2-5	-	-	CASSQPFGDQETQYF	TGTGCCAGCAGCCAGCCTTTTGGCGACCAAGAGACCCAGTACTTC
TRBV12-5	TRBJ1-2	TRBD1	many	CASGLEINRDRKSYGYTF	TGTGCTAGTGGTTTGGAGATTAACCGGGACAGGAAGAGTTATGGCTACACCTTC
TRBV2	TRBJ2-1	TRBD2	few	CASSFLETSGREQFF	TGTGCCAGCAGTTTTCTTGAGACTAGCGGGAGGGAGCAGTTCTTC
TRBV11-3	TRBJ2-7	TRBD1	few	CASSPRTGEREQYF	TGTGCCAGCAGCCCCAGGACAGGGGAACGGGAGCAGTACTTC
TRBV6-1	TRBJ1-1	TRBD1	many	CASTYPGGTEAFF	TGTGCCAGCACCTACCCAGGGGGCACTGAAGCTTTCTTT
TRBV20-1	TRBJ2-7	-	many	CSVEKIYEQYF	TGCAGTGTGGAGAAAATCTACGAGCAGTACTTC
TRBV20-1	TRBJ2-3	-	many	CSAKPDSRDTQYF	TGCAGTGCTAAGCCAGATTCACGGGATACGCAGTATTTT
TRBV9	TRBJ2-3	TRBD2	-	CASSVGGLAGGPGDTQYF	TGTGCCAGCAGCGTAGGGGGACTAGCGGGAGGGCCGGGGGATACGCAGTATTTT
TRBV4-3	TRBJ1-1	-	many	CASSRDLLTEAFF	TGCGCCAGCAGCCGGGACCTACTCACTGAAGCTTTCTTT
TRBV24-1	TRBJ1-1	-	-	CATASGLNTEAFF	TGTGCCACCGCCTCGGGACTGAACACTGAAGCTTTCTTT
TRBV4-3	TRBJ2-7	-	-	CASSPTRVTGLTYEQYF	TGCGCCAGCAGCCCGACAAGAGTTACAGGGCTCACCTACGAGCAGTACTTC
TRBV13	TRBJ1-4	-	many	CASSPLPGEKLFF	TGTGCCAGCAGCCCTTTACCGGGTGAAAAACTGTTTTTT
TRBV20-1	TRBJ2-3	-	few	CSAAEKRTGTDTQYF	TGCAGTGCTGCAGAAAAGAGGACTGGCACAGATACGCAGTATTTT